Listed here is a single T cell receptor (beta chain). The antigen remains undetermined. This sample was taken from a study of cytomegalovirus exposure and HLA in healthy donors. Findings of the study overall: The study listed approximately 160 cytomegalovirus-associated TCR beta chains.

In the PCR, 60 Vbeta and 13 Jbeta primers were used. The assay was immunoSEQ multiplex PCR, and TCRdb's table has in-frame clones only and misses some. The repertoire includes some 130,000 clones, 80% to 85% of them detected once, and about 0.7% sits in the top ten. CDR3 size: 15 residues. Between the trimmed V and J ends, which lost 5 bases and 3 bases, there was a span of 14 bases. The germline CDR1 and CDR2 sequences are MDHEN and SYDVKM. The material sequenced was PBMCs. This sequence originates from a man between 18 and 29 years old in good health and CMV-seronegative. The chain joins TRBV28 to TRBJ2-4; a weak D match, TRBD1 (6 bases). The CDR3: CASSRIRQVKNIQYF. CDR3 DNA sequence: TGTGCCAGCAGTAGGATTCGACAGGTCAAAAACATTCAGTACTTC.